This passage covers 23 T cell receptor beta chains from one sample sequenced in a study of vaccination effects on CD4 cells after COVID-19. Only in-frame clones appear in the TCRdb table, and some are missing; sequencing was by immunoSEQ multiplex PCR. The table lists roughly 24,000 clones, about 80% of them singletons. No cognate antigen is known for these TCRs. Peptide-pool stimulation followed by sequencing identified expanded antigen-specific CD4+ clonotypes in the ViraFEST assay. When around 9 days of culture had elapsed, CD4+ T cells were isolated. Each participant was given two doses of one vaccine (BNT162b2 or mRNA-1273). Sample: CD4+ T cells from PBMCs cultured with SARS-CoV-2 spike peptides, taken after COVID-19 vaccination. These receptors were collected from a human donor who received a COVID-19 vaccine. Some clones in this sample may be carry-over from other donors' samples.

The chain carries TRBV6-5 and TRBJ2-3, with D possibly matching TRBD2 (6 bases). The CDR3 is made up of 15 amino acids. The germline V and J ends were trimmed by 6 bases and 7 bases, with 20 bases remaining between them. Germline V gene lookup returns CDR1 MNHEY and CDR2 SVGAGI. The CDR3 region is CASSPTRGHLNTQYF. DNA of the CDR3: TGTGCCAGCAGCCCGACTAGGGGTCATCTCAATACGCAGTATTTT.

The chain recombines TRBV7-2 with TRBJ2-3; D possibly corresponds to TRBD1 (6 bases). This CDR3 has 17 residues. The germline V and J ends were trimmed by 5 bases and 0 bases, with 18 bases remaining between them. CDR1 SGHTA and CDR2 FQGNSA come from the germline V gene. The CDR3 DNA reads TGTGCCAGCAGCCCGCCTGGTGGGGGCCGTAGCACAGATACGCAGTATTTT. This gives the protein CASSPPGGGRSTDTQYF.

As for this clone: Germline is not matched at one junction end, which may reflect a read error. The V and J genes are TRBV5-8 and TRBJ1-2; D ambiguous. CDR3 length: 9 residues. Germline V gene sequence: CDR1 SGHTS, CDR2 YDEGEE. The CDR3 sequence: CASSLVGGF. In nucleotides, the CDR3 is TGTGCCAGCAGCTTGGTTGGAGGTTTC.

This chain links TRBV19 with TRBJ1-6, with 7 bases fitting TRBD1. Germline V gene sequence: CDR1 LNHDA, CDR2 SQIVND (reference sequence). The CDR3 covers 15 residues. V lost 5 bases and J lost 6; bases outside the gene matches: 7. CDR3 sequence (DNA): TGTGCCAGTAGTGCCCCGGGACAGAGTAATTCACCCCTCCACTTT. Translation: CASSAPGQSNSPLHF.

This chain joins TRBV15 and TRBJ1-2; D perhaps matches TRBD1 (5 bases). Per the germline V gene, CDR1 is LNHNV and CDR2 is YYDKDF (reference sequence). The V end was cut by 0 bases, the J end by 4 bases, with 6 bases between. This CDR3 is 13 amino acids long. CDR3 sequence: CATSRDGGYGYTF. In DNA form, the CDR3 reads TGTGCCACCAGCAGAGATGGGGGCTATGGCTACACCTTC.

The chain uses TRBV28 and TRBJ1-5; D is unclear. Germline V gene data show CDR1 as MDHEN and CDR2 as SYDVKM. The V end lost 4 bases, the J end lost 2 bases, and 12 bases lay between the germline ends. The CDR3 sequence is 15 residues long. CDR3 nucleotide sequence: TGTGCCAGCAGTTCCCCTCAAGGCGGCAATCAGCCCCAGCATTTT. Protein sequence: CASSSPQGGNQPQHF.

The rearrangement joins TRBV27 to TRBJ1-2; weak D call: TRBD1 (5 bases). The length of the CDR3 is 12 residues. Germline loops: CDR1 MNHEY, CDR2 SMNVEV (reference sequence). Trimming cost V 7 bases and J 7 bases, with 13 bases left between them. DNA for the CDR3: TGTGCCAGCAATAGGGGTGGTTCTGGCTACACCTTC. It encodes CASNRGGSGYTF.

This rearrangement joins TRBV19 to TRBJ1-6; 7 bases fit TRBD1. This CDR3 comprises 13 residues. V lost 5 bases to trimming and J lost 8 bases; unmatched junction nucleotides: 3. Germline values: CDR1 LNHDA, CDR2 SQIVND (reference sequence). CDR3 nucleotides: TGTGCCAGTAGTGACAGGGCGGATTCACCCCTCCACTTT. The encoded protein is CASSDRADSPLHF.

This sequence joins TRBV7-2 and TRBJ1-5, with a tentative D call TRBD1 (5 bases). Germline V gene sequence: CDR1 SGHTA, CDR2 FQGNSA. V shed 4 bases and J shed 5 bases, with 9 bases lying between them. CDR3 length: 13 residues. The CDR3 here is CASSSGEYQPQHF. The CDR3 region has the DNA TGTGCCAGCAGCTCGGGGGAATATCAGCCCCAGCATTTT.

The chain recombines TRBV5-5 with TRBJ2-7, with D possibly being TRBD1 or TRBD2 (5 bases each). Germline values: CDR1 SGHKS, CDR2 YYEKEE (reference sequence). The CDR3 sequence is 14 residues long. V was pared by 5 bases and J by 1 base, with 13 bases between. CDR3 nucleotide sequence: TGTGCCAGCAGTCTCGGGGCGGATTCCTACGAGCAGTACGTC. This codes for CASSLGADSYEQYV.

V gene TRBV27 combines with J gene TRBJ1-1; D ambiguous. The CDR3 sequence is 14 residues long. The V end was cut by 4 bases, the J end by 4 bases, with 13 bases between. Germline CDR1 reads MNHEY; CDR2 reads SMNVEV (reference sequence). The CDR3 bases are TGTGCCAGCAGTTCAGGATTCGGGATCACTGAAGCTTTCTTT. Residues: CASSSGFGITEAFF.

This clone has a handful of counts. V usage is TRBV5-4 and J usage is TRBJ1-1; unclear D gene. The CDR3 runs to 13 residues. Trimming took 0 bases from V and 5 from J, leaving 8 bases between them. From germline, CDR1 is SGHNT and CDR2 YYREEE (reference sequence). CDR3 residues: CASSLALGTEAFF. CDR3 sequence (DNA): TGTGCCAGCAGCTTGGCTTTGGGGACTGAAGCTTTCTTT.

The chain carries TRBV15 and TRBJ2-3; D unclear. Per the germline V gene, CDR1 is LNHNV and CDR2 is YYDKDF (reference sequence). The CDR3 totals 15 residues. Between the trimmed V and J ends, which lost 1 base and 3 bases, there was a span of 11 bases. The CDR3 here is CATSRAPRNTDTQYF. The CDR3 DNA sequence: TGTGCCACCAGCAGAGCCCCTAGAAATACAGATACGCAGTATTTT.

The chain recombines TRBV5-1 with TRBJ2-5; TRBD1 aligns across 7 bases. CDR1 and CDR2 (germline): SGHRS, YFSETQ. The CDR3 sequence is 15 residues long. The V gene end was trimmed by 1 base and the J gene end by 2 bases; junction bases not matched to a gene: 5. CDR3 DNA sequence: TGCGCCAGCAGCTTGACGGGACAGATACAAGAGACCCAGTACTTC. Translation gives CASSLTGQIQETQYF.

The CDR3 reads CASSIWDTLNYGYTF. In DNA, the CDR3 is TGTGCCAGTAGTATATGGGACACTCTGAACTATGGCTACACCTTC. The V call is TRBV19, the J call TRBJ1-2; a weak D match, TRBD1 (6 bases). Per the germline V gene, CDR1 is LNHDA and CDR2 is SQIVND (reference sequence). Deletions cut 2 bases from V and 2 bases from J, with 12 bases between. The CDR3 extends over 15 amino acids.

The rearrangement joins TRBV18 to TRBJ1-5; maybe TRBD1 (5 bases). The CDR3 sequence is 15 residues long. Trimming shortened V by 6 bases and J by 3 bases, and 15 bases separated the two germline ends. The germline gives CDR1 KGHSH, CDR2 LQKENI. The CDR3 region has the DNA TGTGCCAGCTCTCCAACGGGGCTCCCCAATCAGCCCCAGCATTTT. It specifies CASSPTGLPNQPQHF.

The V call is TRBV6-5, the J call TRBJ1-2, with D unresolved. V lost 3 bases to trimming and J lost 3 bases, with 11 bases between them. The germline V gene encodes CDR1 MNHEY and CDR2 SVGAGI. The CDR3 consists of 14 residues. CDR3 bases: TGTGCCAGCAGTTATCTCGGACGCTACTATGGCTACACCTTC. This codes for CASSYLGRYYGYTF.

This chain joins TRBV5-1 and TRBJ1-4, with 7 bases fitting TRBD1. This CDR3 contains 15 residues. Germline trimming cut 4 bases from V and 6 bases from J; bases unmatched to any gene: 9. Germline-derived CDR1 and CDR2 are SGHRS and YFSETQ. The CDR3 DNA sequence: TGCGCCAGCAGCGAATTCACAGGGGAGGATGAAAAACTGTTTTTT. It yields the protein CASSEFTGEDEKLFF.

Here the CDR3 reads CASSFSPTALNTEAFF. The CDR3 bases are TGCGCCAGCAGCTTCTCCCCGACAGCCCTAAACACTGAAGCTTTCTTT. The chain is built from TRBV5-1 and TRBJ1-1; D is possibly TRBD1 (5 bases). V was trimmed by 2 bases and J by 2 bases, leaving 16 bases between them. There are 16 residues in the CDR3. Germline CDR1 and CDR2: SGHRS and YFSETQ.

The CDR3 loop is CASSLGTGVYSKNIQYF. The CDR3, as DNA: TGTGCCAGCAGCTTGGGTACAGGGGTATATAGTAAAAACATTCAGTACTTC. This sequence joins TRBV5-4 and TRBJ2-4, with TRBD1 identical over 7 bases. The V gene's germline CDR1 is SGHNT and CDR2 YYREEE (reference sequence). The CDR3 has 17 residues. V shed 0 bases and J 4 bases; nucleotides not matched to a gene: 10.

CDR3 in DNA: TGTGCCAGCAGCCAAGATTATTCACCCCTCCACTTT. The encoded protein is CASSQDYSPLHF. V is TRBV3-1 (or the pseudogene TRBV3-2) and J is TRBJ1-6; D unresolved. Germline CDR1 and CDR2: LGHDT and YNNKEL (reference sequence). The V end was cut by 0 bases, the J end by 8 bases, with 2 bases between. The CDR3 covers 12 residues.

This chain connects TRBV12-3 or TRBV12-4 to TRBJ2-7; the D gene is possibly TRBD2 (6 bases). CDR3 length: 13 amino acids. With 5 bases removed from V and 4 bases from J, the gap between germline ends came to 12 bases. The CDR3 region is CASSPTGGYEQYV. CDR3 DNA: TGTGCCAGCAGTCCGACCGGGGGTTACGAGCAGTACGTC.

In this sample, this clone turned up once. Written as DNA, the CDR3 is TGTGCCAGCAGTGCTACGCTGCTAGCCAAAAACATTCAGTACTTC. Its protein product is CASSATLLAKNIQYF. V is TRBV2 and J is TRBJ2-4; D unclear. This CDR3 has 15 residues. Germline lookup yields CDR1 SNHLY and CDR2 FYNNEI. Trimming removed 4 bases from V and 0 bases from J, with 10 bases in between. Full variable domain (missing parts from reference TRBV2 and TRBJ2-4): EPEVTQTPSHQVTQMGQEVILRCVPISNHLYFYWYRQILGQKVEFLVSFYNNEISEKSEIFDDQFSVERPDGSNFTLKIRSTKLEDSAMYFCASSATLLAKNIQYFGAGTRLSVL.